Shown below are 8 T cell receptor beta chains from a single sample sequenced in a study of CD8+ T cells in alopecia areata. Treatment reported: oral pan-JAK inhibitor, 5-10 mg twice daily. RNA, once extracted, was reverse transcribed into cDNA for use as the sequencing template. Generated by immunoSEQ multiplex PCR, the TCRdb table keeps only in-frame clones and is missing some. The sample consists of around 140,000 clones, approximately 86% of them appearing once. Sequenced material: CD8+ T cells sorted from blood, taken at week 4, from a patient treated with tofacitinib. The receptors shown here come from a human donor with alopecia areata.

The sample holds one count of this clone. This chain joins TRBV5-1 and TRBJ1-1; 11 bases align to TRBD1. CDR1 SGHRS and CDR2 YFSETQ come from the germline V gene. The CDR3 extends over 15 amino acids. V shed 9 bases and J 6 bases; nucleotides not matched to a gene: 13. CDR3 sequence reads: CATSEGDRGISEAFF. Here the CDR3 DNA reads TGCGCCACCTCCGAGGGGGACAGGGGGATTTCTGAAGCTTTCTTT.

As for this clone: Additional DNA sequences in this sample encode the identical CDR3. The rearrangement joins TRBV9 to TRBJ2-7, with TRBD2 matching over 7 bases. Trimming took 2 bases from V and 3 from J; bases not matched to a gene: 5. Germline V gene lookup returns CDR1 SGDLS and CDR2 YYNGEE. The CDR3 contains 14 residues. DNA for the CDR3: TGTGCCAGCAGCGTCGCGGGAGCTAGCTACGAGCAGTACTTC. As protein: CASSVAGASYEQYF.

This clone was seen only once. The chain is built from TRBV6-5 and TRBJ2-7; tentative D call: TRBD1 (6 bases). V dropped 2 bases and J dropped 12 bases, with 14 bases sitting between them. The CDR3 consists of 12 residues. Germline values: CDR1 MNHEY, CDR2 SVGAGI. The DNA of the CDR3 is TGTGCCAGCAGTTACGGTACAGGGCCCATGTACTTC. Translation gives CASSYGTGPMYF.

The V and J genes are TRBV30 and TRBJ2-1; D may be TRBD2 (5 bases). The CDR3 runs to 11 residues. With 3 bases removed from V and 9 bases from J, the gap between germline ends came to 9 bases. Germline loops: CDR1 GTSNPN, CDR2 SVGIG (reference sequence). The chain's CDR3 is CAWRAGGEQFF. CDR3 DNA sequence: TGTGCCTGGAGAGCCGGAGGTGAGCAGTTCTTC.

The CDR3 coding sequence is TGCGCCAGCAGCCTTACAGGGGAAGGAAACACTGAAGCTTTCTTT. It specifies CASSLTGEGNTEAFF. The chain links TRBV4-1 to TRBJ1-1, with TRBD1 matching 7 bases. This CDR3 has 15 amino acids. With V trimmed by 4 bases and J by 2 bases, 7 bases remained unmatched. Germline values: CDR1 MGHRA, CDR2 YSYEKL.

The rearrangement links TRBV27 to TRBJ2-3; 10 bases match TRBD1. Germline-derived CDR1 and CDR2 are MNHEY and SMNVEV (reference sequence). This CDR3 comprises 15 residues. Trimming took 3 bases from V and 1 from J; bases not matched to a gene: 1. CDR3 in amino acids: CASSFGTGGTDTQYF. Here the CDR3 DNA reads TGTGCCAGCAGTTTTGGGACAGGGGGCACAGATACGCAGTATTTT.

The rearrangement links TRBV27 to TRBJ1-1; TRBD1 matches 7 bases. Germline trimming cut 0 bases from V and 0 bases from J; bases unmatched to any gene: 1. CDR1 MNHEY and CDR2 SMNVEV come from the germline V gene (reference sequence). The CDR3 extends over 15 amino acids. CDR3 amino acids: CASSLSTGLNTEAFF. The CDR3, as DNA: TGTGCCAGCAGTTTATCGACAGGGCTGAACACTGAAGCTTTCTTT.

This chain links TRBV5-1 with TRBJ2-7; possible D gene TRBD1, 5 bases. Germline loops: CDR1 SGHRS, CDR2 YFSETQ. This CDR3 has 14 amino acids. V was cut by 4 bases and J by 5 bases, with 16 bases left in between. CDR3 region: CASSTNPEQDEQYF. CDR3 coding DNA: TGCGCCAGCAGCACCAACCCGGAACAGGACGAGCAGTACTTC.